This T cell receptor (beta chain) was found in a study of CD8 T cells in Susac syndrome. CD8+ and CD4+ T cells from blood underwent TCR beta sequencing, which was carried out in a high-throughput format. Recently defined diagnostic criteria classed the Susac syndrome patients as definite or probable. RNA amounts of about 0.45 to 1 ug underwent reverse transcription with random hexamers. Via MiXCR, TCRdb re-called the immunoSEQ multiplex PCR reads, giving one row per CDR3 protein. The repertoire includes 70,000 to 95,000 distinct CDR3 sequences, 94% of them detected once, and approximately 0.92% sits in the top ten. The germline V and J ends were trimmed by 6 bases and 5 bases, with 5 bases remaining between them. From germline, CDR1 is SNHLY and CDR2 FYNNEI. This CDR3 has 11 amino acids.

This TCR was sampled from a human donor with Susac syndrome. J is TRBJ2-1 and V is TRBV2; D call uncertain. The sequenced sample consisted of CD8+ T cells from PBMCs. CDR3 sequence: CASRHDNEQFF. The CDR3 bases are TGTGCCAGCAGACACGACAATGAGCAGTTCTTC.